These 2 T cell receptor beta chains came from one sample sequenced in a study of CD8 T cells in Susac syndrome. Reverse transcription of about 0.45 to 1 ug RNA was carried out with random hexamers. MiXCR was run by TCRdb on the immunoSEQ multiplex PCR reads, yielding one entry per CDR3 protein. The table has approximately 74,000 distinct CDR3 sequences, 94% seen once. Input material: CD8+ T cells from PBMCs. The receptors shown here come from a human donor with Susac syndrome.

The chain employs TRBV5-5 and TRBJ1-3; 8 bases fit TRBD1. Germline lookup yields CDR1 SGHKS and CDR2 YYEKEE (reference sequence). Trimming took 4 bases from V and 0 from J; bases not matched to a gene: 9. The CDR3 runs to 17 residues. The DNA of the CDR3 is TGTGCCAGCAGCATACAGACAGGGGCAAGCTCTGGAAACACCATATATTTT. Its translation is CASSIQTGASSGNTIYF. Filled out from reference TRBV5-5 and TRBJ1-3, the complete variable domain reads DAGVTQSPTHLIKTRGQQVTLRCSPISGHKSVSWYQQVLGQGPQFIFQYYEKEERGRGNFPDRFSARQFPNYSSELNVNALLLGDSALYLCASSIQTGASSGNTIYFGEGSWLTVV.

This rearrangement joins TRBV3-1 to TRBJ2-7, with D perhaps matching TRBD1 (6 bases). The V end lost 1 base, the J end lost 4 bases, and 17 bases lay between the germline ends. This CDR3 is built from 16 residues. Germline loops: CDR1 LGHDT, CDR2 YNNKEL (reference sequence). The CDR3 here is CASSQGVWGLDYEQYF. As DNA, the CDR3 is TGTGCCAGCAGCCAAGGAGTTTGGGGGCTAGATTACGAGCAGTACTTC.